The entry that follows covers one T cell receptor (beta chain) sequence. Antigen specificity is unknown. This was a deep-level run. The table came from immunoSEQ multiplex PCR; TCRdb's copy has only in-frame clones and leaves some out. The sample shows 2 million to 3 million clones, approximately 94% of them seen only once. The entry originates in a study of shared clonotypes between healthy human individuals. Study-level points and caveats: The study generally estimated greater richness for naive than memory subsets.

This receptor was obtained from a man aged 18 to 30 in good health. Some clones in this sample may be carry-over from other donors' samples. The sample consisted of naive CD4+ T cells from PBMCs. The subset: CD45RA+ positively selected.

CDR3 nucleotides: TGCGCCAGCAGCCCCGGGGTAAGCTCTGGAAACACCATATATTTT. It specifies CASSPGVSSGNTIYF. The chain combines TRBV5-1 with TRBJ1-3; D unclear. Per germline, CDR1 SGHRS and CDR2 YFSETQ. CDR3 length: 15 residues. Trimming pared 4 bases from V and 0 bases from J, leaving 11 bases between.